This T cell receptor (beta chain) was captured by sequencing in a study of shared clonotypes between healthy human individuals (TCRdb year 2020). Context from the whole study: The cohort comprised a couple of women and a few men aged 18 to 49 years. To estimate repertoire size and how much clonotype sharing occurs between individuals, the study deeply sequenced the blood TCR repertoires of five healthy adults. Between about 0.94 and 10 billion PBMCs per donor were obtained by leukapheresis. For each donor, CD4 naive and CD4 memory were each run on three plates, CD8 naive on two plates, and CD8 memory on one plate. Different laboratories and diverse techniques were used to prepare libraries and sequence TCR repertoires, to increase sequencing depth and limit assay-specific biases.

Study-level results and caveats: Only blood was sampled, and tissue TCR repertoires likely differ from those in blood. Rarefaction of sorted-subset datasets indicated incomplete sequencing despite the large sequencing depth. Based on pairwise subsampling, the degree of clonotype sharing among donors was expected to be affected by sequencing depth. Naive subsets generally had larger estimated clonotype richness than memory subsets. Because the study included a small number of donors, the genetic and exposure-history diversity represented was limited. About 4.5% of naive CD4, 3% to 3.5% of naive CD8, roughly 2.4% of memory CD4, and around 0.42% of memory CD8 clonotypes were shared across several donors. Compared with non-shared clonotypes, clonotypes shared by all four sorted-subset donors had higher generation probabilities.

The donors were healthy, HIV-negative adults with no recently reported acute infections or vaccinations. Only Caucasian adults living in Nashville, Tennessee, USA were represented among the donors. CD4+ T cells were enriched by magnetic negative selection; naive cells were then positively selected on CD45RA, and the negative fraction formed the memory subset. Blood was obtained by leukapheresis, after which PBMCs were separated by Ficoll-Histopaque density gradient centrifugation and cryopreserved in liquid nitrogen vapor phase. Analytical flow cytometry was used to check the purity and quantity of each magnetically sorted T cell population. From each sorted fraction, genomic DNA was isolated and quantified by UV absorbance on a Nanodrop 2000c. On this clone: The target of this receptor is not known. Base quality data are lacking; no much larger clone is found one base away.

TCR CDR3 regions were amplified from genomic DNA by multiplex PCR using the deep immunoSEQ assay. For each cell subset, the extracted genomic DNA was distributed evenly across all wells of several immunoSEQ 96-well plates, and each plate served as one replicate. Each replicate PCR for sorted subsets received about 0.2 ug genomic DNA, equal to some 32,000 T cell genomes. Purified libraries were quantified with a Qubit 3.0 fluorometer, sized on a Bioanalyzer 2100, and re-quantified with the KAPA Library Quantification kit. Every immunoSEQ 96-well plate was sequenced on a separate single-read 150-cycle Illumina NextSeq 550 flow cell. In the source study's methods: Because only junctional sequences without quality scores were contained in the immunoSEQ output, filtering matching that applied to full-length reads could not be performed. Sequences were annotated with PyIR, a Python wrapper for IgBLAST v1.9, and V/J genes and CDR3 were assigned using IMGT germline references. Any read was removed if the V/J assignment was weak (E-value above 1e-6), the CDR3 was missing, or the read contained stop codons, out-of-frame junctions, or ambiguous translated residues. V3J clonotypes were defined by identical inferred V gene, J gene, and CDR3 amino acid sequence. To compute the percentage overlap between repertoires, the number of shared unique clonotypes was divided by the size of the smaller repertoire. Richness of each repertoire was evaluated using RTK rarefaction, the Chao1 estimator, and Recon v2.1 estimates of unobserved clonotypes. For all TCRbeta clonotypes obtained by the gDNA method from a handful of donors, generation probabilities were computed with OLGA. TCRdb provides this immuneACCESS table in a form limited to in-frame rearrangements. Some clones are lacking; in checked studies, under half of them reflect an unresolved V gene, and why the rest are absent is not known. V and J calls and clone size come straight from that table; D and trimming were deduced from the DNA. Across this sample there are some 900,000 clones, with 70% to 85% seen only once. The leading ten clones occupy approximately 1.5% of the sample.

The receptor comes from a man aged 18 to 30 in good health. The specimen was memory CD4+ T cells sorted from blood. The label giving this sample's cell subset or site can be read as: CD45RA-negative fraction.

The CDR3 here reads CSVEPGGYGYTF. The DNA sequence follows: TGCAGCGTTGAACCCGGAGGGTATGGCTACACCTTC. Recombination linked TRBV29-1 to TRBJ1-2; no D gene can be assigned with confidence. From the germline V gene, CDR1 is SQVTM and CDR2 is ANQGSEA. The CDR3 starts with the cysteine, ends with the phenylalanine, and has 12 residues. Left in the record is the CDR3 DNA by itself, 36 bases read in frame from the first base. The junction carries 9 bases between V and J, which are trimmed by 2 bases and 5 bases respectively.